This T cell receptor beta chain was sequenced for a study of blood T cell repertoires in COVID-19. Study-level background: Acute and convalescent COVID-19 specimens originated in the United States, Italy and Spain. T cells, B-cell-depleted T cells, or PBMCs supplied cDNA or gDNA.

Germline CDR1 MNHEY, CDR2 SMNVEV (reference sequence). Unmatched junction bases numbered 7, after V lost 7 bases and J lost 3 bases. The CDR3 has 14 residues. In the original processing: Estimates of nucleated cell counts were drawn from the amplification of reference gene primers. The method was immunoSEQ multiplex PCR; TCRdb's version includes in-frame clones alone and lacks a portion of them. V, J and clone size are those of that table, while D and trimming were read from the DNA. The sample shows more than 250,000 clones, about 90% of them seen only once. This TCR was recovered from a woman aged 50 to 60 with COVID-19, enrolled during active disease. This sequence joins TRBV27 and TRBJ2-7; 9 bases align to TRBD1. Sequenced input: peripheral blood. The CDR3 here is CASKVPGQGYEQYF. The CDR3 bases are TGTGCCAGCAAAGTTCCGGGACAGGGCTACGAGCAGTACTTC.